The rows below give T cell receptor beta chains drawn from one sample of a study of cytotoxic CD8 clonotypes in ibrutinib-treated CLL. Data came from immunoSEQ multiplex PCR; TCRdb stores just in-frame clones and leaves some out. The sample holds around 70,000 clones; 90% are singletons and the top ten take around 3.1%. The source was PBMCs, collected after 12 months of ibrutinib treatment. The receptors come from a human donor with chronic lymphocytic leukemia. CDR3s leave out the opening cysteine and the closing phenylalanine or tryptophan.

J gene: TRBJ2-1
V gene: TRBV14
CDR3 protein: ASSVTSGTYNEQF

J gene: TRBJ2-1
V gene: TRBV14
CDR3 protein: ASSQGLAGGRGNEQF

J gene: TRBJ1-2
V gene: TRBV18
CDR3 protein: ASSPTVSDGYT

J gene: TRBJ2-1
V gene: TRBV19
CDR3 protein: ASSIRGSYNEQF

J gene: TRBJ1-1
V gene: TRBV7-3
CDR3 protein: ASSTGPNTEAF

J gene: TRBJ1-5
V gene: TRBV7-2
CDR3 protein: ASSLWGQNQPQH

J gene: TRBJ2-6
V gene: TRBV5-4
CDR3 protein: ASSLAAGANVLT

J gene: TRBJ2-3
V gene: TRBV4-3
CDR3 protein: ASSQEPGLRQY

J gene: TRBJ2-3
V gene: TRBV7-9
CDR3 protein: ASSRLGRVSTDTQY

J gene: TRBJ2-7
V gene: TRBV9
CDR3 protein: ASSVGSGSSYEQY

J gene: TRBJ2-3
V gene: TRBV9
CDR3 protein: ASSSRGAGADTDTQY

J gene: TRBJ1-2
V gene: TRBV7-3
CDR3 protein: ASSVDRADYGYT

J gene: TRBJ2-1
V gene: TRBV9
CDR3 protein: ASSVSPGTLDEQF

J gene: TRBJ2-3
V gene: TRBV18
CDR3 protein: ASSPTPGRASTDTQY

J gene: TRBJ2-7
V gene: TRBV21-1
CDR3 protein: ASSKHRRQRTETSYEQY

J gene: TRBJ1-3
V gene: TRBV29-1
CDR3 protein: GGGDGNTIY

J gene: TRBJ2-7
V gene: TRBV6-1
CDR3 protein: ASSEIGASGEQY

J gene: TRBJ1-2
V gene: TRBV6-5
CDR3 protein: ASSSGGLYGYT

J gene: TRBJ2-1
V gene: TRBV5-5
CDR3 protein: ASVDRVNEQF

J gene: TRBJ2-4
V gene: TRBV7-2
CDR3 protein: ASSLDSRTGNIQY

J gene: TRBJ1-2
V gene: TRBV6-6
CDR3 protein: ASSTYRGNGYT

J gene: TRBJ2-3
V gene: TRBV7-2
CDR3 protein: ASSLAPGQNTQY